The 10 T cell receptor beta chains given below trace back to one sample, sequenced in a study of shared clonotypes between healthy human individuals. TCRdb's copy holds only in-frame clones and misses some; the assay was immunoSEQ multiplex PCR. The sample records roughly 300,000 clones, about 73% being singletons. Sequencing was carried out using memory CD4+ T cells sorted from blood. The subset denotes: CD45RA-negative fraction. The source is a man aged 25 to 45 in good health.

This clone was counted at least ten times. This chain joins TRBV30 and TRBJ1-3; the D is unclear. The CDR3 has 14 amino acids. In germline, CDR1 is GTSNPN, CDR2 SVGIG (reference sequence). Trimming removed 4 bases at V and 0 bases at J, with 10 bases between. The CDR3 is CAWIEEYSGNTIYF. CDR3 DNA sequence: TGTGCCTGGATCGAGGAATACTCTGGAAACACCATATATTTT.

This sequence joins TRBV4-1 and TRBJ2-1; 8 bases align to TRBD2. The CDR3 sequence is 17 residues long. V lost 0 bases, J lost 2 bases, and 6 bases stayed unmatched. Per germline, CDR1 MGHRA and CDR2 YSYEKL. CDR3 region: CASSQEGGRSAYNEQFF. CDR3 coding DNA: TGCGCCAGCAGCCAAGAGGGCGGGAGGTCTGCCTACAATGAGCAGTTCTTC.

The rearrangement uses TRBV7-6 and TRBJ2-3; D is unresolved. The V gene's germline CDR1 is SGHVS and CDR2 FNYEAQ. Trimming stripped 1 base from V and 1 base from J, with 6 bases between. This CDR3 is 14 amino acids long. CDR3 sequence (DNA): TGTGCCAGCAGCTTAGAGATTCGCACAGATACGCAGTATTTT. It encodes CASSLEIRTDTQYF.

This clone was seen many times. The CDR3 loop reads CASNPGTRRDEQYF. CDR3 nucleotide sequence: TGTGCCAGCAATCCCGGGACTAGGCGAGACGAGCAGTACTTC. The rearrangement uses TRBV2 and TRBJ2-7, with 8 bases identical to TRBD2. J was trimmed by 5 bases and V by 7 bases; bases with no gene match: 10. The CDR3 spans 14 residues. Looked up from germline, CDR1 is SNHLY and CDR2 is FYNNEI.

This CDR3 is CASSPDLFLNYEQYF. As DNA, the CDR3 is TGCGCCAGCAGCCCGGACCTCTTTCTAAACTACGAGCAGTACTTC. The V call is TRBV4-1, the J call TRBJ2-7; D ambiguous. The CDR3 sequence is 15 residues long. Between the trimmed V and J ends, which lost 4 bases and 3 bases, there was a span of 16 bases. In germline, CDR1 is MGHRA, CDR2 YSYEKL.

The chain has TRBV6-5 and TRBJ2-5; D is uncertain. The J call may be wrong; the DNA end is better matched by TRBJ2-7. Per germline, CDR1 MNHEY and CDR2 SVGAGI. The length of the CDR3 is 11 residues. In DNA, the CDR3 is TGTGCCAGCTTAGAAAACTACGAGCAGTACTTC. Protein product: CASLENYEQYF.

This clone was counted at least ten times. The chain carries TRBV5-1 and TRBJ2-7, with 7 positions matching TRBD2. V shed 0 bases and J 3 bases; nucleotides not matched to a gene: 6. This CDR3 is 15 amino acids long. From germline, CDR1 is SGHRS and CDR2 YFSETQ. This chain's CDR3 is CASSLAGGYLYEQYF. The DNA of the CDR3 is TGCGCCAGCAGCTTGGCGGGGGGATACCTCTACGAGCAGTACTTC.

This clone has a handful of counts. The V call is TRBV5-4, the J call TRBJ1-3; D is unresolved. Germline loops: CDR1 SGHNT, CDR2 YYREEE (reference sequence). The V end lost 1 base, the J end lost 2 bases, and 7 bases lay between the germline ends. The CDR3 covers 14 residues. CDR3 coding DNA: TGTGCCAGCAGCTTGAACGGGGCTGGAAACACCATATATTTT. This sequence encodes CASSLNGAGNTIYF. The whole variable domain, filled in from reference TRBV5-4 and TRBJ1-3, reads ETGVTQSPTHLIKTRGQQVTLRCSSQSGHNTVSWYQQALGQGPQFIFQYYREEENGRGNFPPRFSGLQFPNYSSELNVNALELDDSALYLCASSLNGAGNTIYFGEGSWLTVV.

This clone was counted only a few times. The V gene is TRBV5-1, the J gene TRBJ2-7; 9 bases map to TRBD2. The CDR3 totals 15 residues. The V and J ends lost 0 bases and 0 bases, in that order; junction bases with no gene match: 1. The V gene's germline CDR1 is SGHRS and CDR2 YFSETQ. CDR3 sequence (DNA): TGCGCCAGCAGCTTGGATAGCGGGAGCTCCTACGAGCAGTACTTC. This codes for CASSLDSGSSYEQYF.

In nucleotides, the CDR3 is TGCGCCAGCAGCCCTTGGACTAGCGGGAGCTCCTACAATGAGCAGTTCTTC. Translating gives CASSPWTSGSSYNEQFF. The rearrangement uses TRBV5-1 and TRBJ2-1; 13 bases align to TRBD2. The germline gives CDR1 SGHRS, CDR2 YFSETQ. Unmatched junction bases numbered 4, after V lost 4 bases and J lost 0 bases. This CDR3 has 17 residues.